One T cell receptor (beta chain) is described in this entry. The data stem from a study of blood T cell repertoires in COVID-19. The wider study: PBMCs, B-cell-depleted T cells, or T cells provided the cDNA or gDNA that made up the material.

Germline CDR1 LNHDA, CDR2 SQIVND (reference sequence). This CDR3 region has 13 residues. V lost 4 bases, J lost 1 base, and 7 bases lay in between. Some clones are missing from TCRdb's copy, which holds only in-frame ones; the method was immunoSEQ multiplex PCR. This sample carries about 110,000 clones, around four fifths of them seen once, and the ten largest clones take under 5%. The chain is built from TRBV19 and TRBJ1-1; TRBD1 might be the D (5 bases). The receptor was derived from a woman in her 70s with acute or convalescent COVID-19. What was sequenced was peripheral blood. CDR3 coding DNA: TGTGCCAGTAGTAACACAGGGAACACTGAAGCTTTCTTT. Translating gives CASSNTGNTEAFF.